This TCR beta chain comes out of a study of shared clonotypes between healthy human individuals. At the level of the study: Three CD4 naive, three CD4 memory, two CD8 naive and one CD8 memory plate were used per donor.

Germline V CDR1 and CDR2: SEHNR, FQNEAQ (reference sequence). The CDR3 spans 14 residues. CD45RO-negative CD8 cells positively selected for CCR7 made up the naive population, which excluded terminally differentiated effector memory CD45RA+ cells. This table comes from immunoSEQ multiplex PCR, and its TCRdb copy is limited to in-frame clones, with some not included. The sample includes some 630,000 clones, around 96% of them seen just once. The chain has TRBV7-9 and TRBJ2-3; D might be TRBD2 (6 bases). The TCR originated in a woman under 40 in good health. Specimen: naive CD8+ T cells sorted from blood. The CDR3 here is CAAIERESTDTQYF. CDR3 DNA: TGTGCGGCGATCGAACGGGAGTCAACAGATACGCAGTATTTT.